This T cell receptor (beta chain) was observed in a study of radiotherapy plus CTLA-4 blockade in lung cancer. This CDR3 contains 14 residues. From germline, CDR1 is SGHRS and CDR2 YFSETQ. The V and J ends lost 5 bases and 1 base respectively, with 12 bases between them. Generated by immunoSEQ multiplex PCR, the TCRdb table keeps only in-frame clones and is missing some. The data show some 92,000 clones, with approximately 85% seen just once and around 3.7% held by the top ten. The TCR sequence derives from a human donor with non-small cell lung cancer who had a partial response to radiotherapy plus ipilimumab. Sequenced here: peripheral blood, sampled from a patient treated with radiotherapy plus ipilimumab. The rearrangement joins TRBV5-1 to TRBJ1-1, with D perhaps TRBD1 (5 bases). CDR3 in DNA: TGCGCCAGCAGAGTCGGGGGGGGGAACACTGAAGCTTTCTTT. It is translated as CASRVGGGNTEAFF.